This T cell receptor beta chain was sequenced during a study of blood T cell repertoires in COVID-19. Participant-given clinical history determined each cohort assignment. Sequencing used immunoSEQ multiplex PCR; TCRdb keeps in-frame clones, though not all of them. The data hold approximately 200,000 clones, with about four fifths observed a single time. Germline-derived CDR1 and CDR2 are SGHTA and FQGNSA. V lost 2 bases, J lost 2 bases, and 10 bases lay in between. This CDR3 spans 14 amino acids. This chain uses TRBV7-2 with TRBJ2-7, with a weak D call TRBD1 (5 bases). The clonotype was recovered from a young woman who had recovered from COVID-19. Sequencing input: PBMCs or T cells enriched from blood (not recorded which). The CDR3 DNA reads TGTGCCAGCAGCTTAAAAACAGGTCCCTACGAGCAGTACGTC. Translating it yields CASSLKTGPYEQYV.